The entry below describes one TCR beta chain. Its target is not known. One entry per CDR3 protein, called by TCRdb with MiXCR from the PCR reads. This sample has 60,000 to 75,000 distinct CDR3 sequences, with about 20% found just once. These data belong to a study of molecular identifiers for immune sequencing clone quantification. The wider study: Split five ways in replicates, RNA from roughly 20,000 or 100,000 naive CD8 cells had four portions sequenced. Points from the study as a whole: More than 98% of effector molecules, versus under 1% of naive-cell molecules, belonged to clones above 20 RNA copies. Detection of one spiked Jurkat cell's TCR RNA reportedly worked in about a million naive cells.

Sorting selected naive CD8 T cells with a CD8+CD4-CCR7+CD45RA+ phenotype. The sequenced material came from naive CD8+ T cells from blood, with Jurkat cell RNA spiked in. The subset is: FACS-sorted CD8+CD4-CCR7+CD45RA+ naive T cells. This TCR was recovered from a human donor in good health. Some libraries in this study had Jurkat cell RNA spiked in.

The DNA for the CDR3 is TGCAGTGCTAGAAAGGATAACTCCTACAATGAGCAGTTCTTC. Protein: CSARKDNSYNEQFF. The rearrangement links TRBV20-1 to TRBJ2-1; D unclear. Trimming stripped 2 bases from V and 0 bases from J, with 8 bases between. The germline V gene encodes CDR1 DFQATT and CDR2 SNEGSKA (reference sequence). The CDR3 is made up of 14 amino acids.